This T cell receptor (beta chain) was captured in a study of T cell changes during pregnancy in multiple sclerosis. The table came from immunoSEQ multiplex PCR; TCRdb's copy has only in-frame clones and leaves some out. The table lists 95,000 to 100,000 clones, under 95% of them singletons. Trimming cost V 4 bases and J 6 bases, with 19 bases left between them. CDR1 is SGHRS, CDR2 YFSETQ, per germline. The CDR3 is 15 amino acids. The gene calls are TRBV5-1 and TRBJ1-1; possibly TRBD1 for D (6 bases). This receptor was identified in a female donor in good health, enrolled as a control in a pregnancy study. The sample in question was peripheral blood, obtained after pregnancy. For the CDR3, the DNA is TGCGCCAGCAGCCCGACACAGGGTGTCGTTGCTGAAGCTTTCTTT. This gives the protein CASSPTQGVVAEAFF. Looking up the rest from reference TRBV5-1 and TRBJ1-1 gives the full variable domain: KAGVTQTPRYLIKTRGQQVTLSCSPISGHRSVSWYQQTPGQGLQFLFEYFSETQRNKGNFPGRFSGRQFSNSRSEMNVSTLELGDSALYLCASSPTQGVVAEAFFGQGTRLTVV.